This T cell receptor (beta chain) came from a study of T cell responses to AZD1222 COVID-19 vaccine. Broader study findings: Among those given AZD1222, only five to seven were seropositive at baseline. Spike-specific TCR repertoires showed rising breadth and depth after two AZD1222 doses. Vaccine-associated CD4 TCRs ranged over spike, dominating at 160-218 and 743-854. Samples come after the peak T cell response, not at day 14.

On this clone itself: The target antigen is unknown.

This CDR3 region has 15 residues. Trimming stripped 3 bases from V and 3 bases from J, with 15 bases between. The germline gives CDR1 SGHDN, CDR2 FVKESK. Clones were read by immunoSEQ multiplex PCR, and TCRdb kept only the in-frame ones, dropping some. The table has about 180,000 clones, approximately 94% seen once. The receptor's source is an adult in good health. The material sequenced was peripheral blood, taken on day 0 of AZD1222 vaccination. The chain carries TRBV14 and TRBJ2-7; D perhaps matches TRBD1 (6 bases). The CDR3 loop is CASSQNQGYNYEQYF. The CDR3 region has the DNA TGTGCCAGCAGCCAGAACCAGGGGTACAACTACGAGCAGTACTTC.